A selection of T cell receptor beta chains follows, all from one sample in a study of blood T cell repertoires in COVID-19. Using immunoSEQ multiplex PCR, the repertoire was profiled, and TCRdb retains in-frame clones only, with some absent. The table has fewer than 200,000 clones, about 85% seen once; the top ten hold about 5.7%. Sequencing input: PBMCs or T cells enriched from blood (not recorded which). These TCRs come from a woman aged 40 to 55 with acute COVID-19. Each CDR3 is given with its conserved first and last residue. A D gene is named only where the DNA matches it firmly. Expanded clones are given a class, and other clones once, few, many or no size at all.

D	length	size	V	J	CDR3	DNA
TRBD2	16	.	TRBV4-2	TRBJ2-1	CASSQEGASGSYEQFF	TGTGCCAGCAGCCAAGAGGGAGCTAGCGGGAGCTATGAGCAGTTCTTC
.	13	.	TRBV11-2	TRBJ1-1	CASSLVTDTEAFF	TGTGCCAGCAGCTTAGTGACAGACACTGAAGCTTTCTTT
.	14	.	TRBV27	TRBJ1-2	CASRPVLLGYGYTF	TGTGCCAGCAGACCCGTTCTTCTAGGATATGGCTACACCTTC
TRBD1	13	.	TRBV28	TRBJ2-7	CASSDRVSYEQYF	TGTGCCAGCAGCGACAGGGTCTCCTACGAGCAGTACTTC
.	16	.	TRBV19	TRBJ1-4	CASSLRDGATNEKLFF	TGTGCCAGTAGTTTGCGGGACGGTGCAACTAATGAAAAACTGTTTTTT
.	13	.	TRBV3-1/TRBV3-2	TRBJ1-1	CASSQGTVTEAFF	TGTGCCAGCAGCCAAGGGACAGTCACTGAAGCTTTCTTT
.	15	.	TRBV19	TRBJ1-1	CASSIGGRLNTEAFF	TGTGCCAGTAGTATAGGGGGCAGGCTGAACACTGAAGCTTTCTTT
.	13	.	TRBV27	TRBJ2-1	CASSLLRGNEQFF	TGTGCCAGCAGCCTTCTTCGGGGCAATGAGCAGTTCTTC
.	15	.	TRBV11-2	TRBJ2-5	CASKPAASMSETQYF	TGTGCCAGCAAACCGGCAGCGTCCATGTCGGAGACCCAGTACTTC
TRBD1	13	.	TRBV2	TRBJ1-5	CASRGQGYQPQHF	TGTGCCAGCAGGGGACAGGGGTATCAGCCCCAGCATTTT
.	14	.	TRBV2	TRBJ2-1	CASRPDNVQVQQFF	TGTGCCAGCAGGCCCGACAACGTACAAGTTCAGCAGTTCTTC
TRBD2	12	.	TRBV30	TRBJ2-4	CAWARGGNIQYF	TGTGCCTGGGCCCGGGGGGGAAACATTCAGTACTTC
.	12	.	TRBV30	TRBJ1-2	CAWRQNNYGYTF	TGTGCCTGGAGACAAAATAACTATGGCTACACCTTC
TRBD1	15	.	TRBV4-2	TRBJ1-1	CASSPEGQENTEAFF	TGTGCCAGCAGCCCCGAGGGACAGGAGAACACTGAAGCTTTCTTT
.	15	once	TRBV4-1	TRBJ2-5	CASSQDTGRRGAQYF	TGCGCCAGCAGCCAAGATACTGGGCGCCGCGGGGCCCAGTACTTC
.	13	.	TRBV9	TRBJ2-5	CASSVQGGETQYF	TGTGCCAGCAGCGTACAAGGGGGAGAGACCCAGTACTTC
TRBD2	17	.	TRBV2	TRBJ2-1	CASSETHASGLYNEQFF	TGTGCCAGCAGTGAAACTCATGCTAGCGGGTTGTACAATGAGCAGTTCTTC
.	15	.	TRBV19	TRBJ1-2	CASSTTQGRGYGYTF	TGTGCCAGTAGTACTACACAGGGTAGGGGTTATGGCTACACCTTC
TRBD2	18	.	TRBV2	TRBJ2-5	CAVGNPASGSLGRETQYF	TGTGCCGTAGGAAACCCGGCTAGCGGGAGTCTAGGGCGAGAGACCCAGTACTTC
TRBD1	13	.	TRBV6-2/TRBV6-3	TRBJ1-3	CASSLDRGNTIYF	TGTGCCAGCAGCTTGGACAGGGGAAACACCATATATTTT
TRBD1	14	.	TRBV2	TRBJ1-1	CASMTPDRGYEAFF	TGTGCCAGCATGACCCCGGACAGGGGATATGAAGCTTTCTTT
TRBD1	14	.	TRBV9	TRBJ2-7	CASSVGQGSGEQYF	TGTGCCAGCAGCGTAGGACAGGGATCCGGGGAGCAGTACTTC
TRBD2	13	.	TRBV29-1	TRBJ2-3	CSVLSGSSDTQYF	TGCAGCGTCCTTAGCGGGAGTTCAGATACGCAGTATTTT
TRBD1	16	few	TRBV9	TRBJ2-5	CASSEYRGRLQETQYF	TGTGCCAGCAGCGAATACAGGGGGCGCCTCCAAGAGACCCAGTACTTC
.	13	.	TRBV18	TRBJ1-1	CASSPVDRREAFF	TGTGCCAGCTCACCGGTCGACAGGCGTGAAGCTTTCTTT
TRBD1	15	.	TRBV5-1	TRBJ2-7	CASSKRTGVLYEQYF	TGCGCCAGCAGCAAAAGGACAGGGGTCCTCTACGAGCAGTACTTC
TRBD1	12	.	TRBV30	TRBJ2-5	CASAGTGQTQYF	TGTGCCTCCGCCGGGACAGGGCAGACCCAGTACTTC
.	11	.	TRBV11-2	TRBJ2-7	CATRTFYEQYF	TGTGCCACCCGGACATTTTACGAGCAGTACTTC
.	15	few	TRBV11-2	TRBJ2-6	CASSSRVSGANVLTF	TGTGCCAGCAGCTCCCGGGTGTCTGGGGCCAACGTCCTGACTTTC
TRBD2	15	.	TRBV6-1	TRBJ2-1	CASSEGLAVYNEQFF	TGTGCCAGCAGTGAAGGGCTAGCGGTGTACAATGAGCAGTTCTTC
.	13	.	TRBV5-1	TRBJ1-4	CASRPGAAEKLFF	TGCGCCAGCCGCCCGGGAGCGGCGGAAAAACTGTTTTTT
.	16	few	TRBV6-5	TRBJ1-4	CASSYVFTATNEKLFF	TGTGCCAGCAGTTACGTTTTCACAGCAACTAATGAAAAACTGTTTTTT
TRBD1	16	.	TRBV7-6	TRBJ2-2	CASSRDRDSETGELFF	TGTGCCAGCAGCAGAGACAGGGATTCGGAGACCGGGGAGCTGTTTTTT
.	14	.	TRBV7-6	TRBJ2-1	CASSLVSSGGEQFF	TGTGCCAGCAGCTTAGTTTCCAGTGGCGGTGAGCAGTTCTTC